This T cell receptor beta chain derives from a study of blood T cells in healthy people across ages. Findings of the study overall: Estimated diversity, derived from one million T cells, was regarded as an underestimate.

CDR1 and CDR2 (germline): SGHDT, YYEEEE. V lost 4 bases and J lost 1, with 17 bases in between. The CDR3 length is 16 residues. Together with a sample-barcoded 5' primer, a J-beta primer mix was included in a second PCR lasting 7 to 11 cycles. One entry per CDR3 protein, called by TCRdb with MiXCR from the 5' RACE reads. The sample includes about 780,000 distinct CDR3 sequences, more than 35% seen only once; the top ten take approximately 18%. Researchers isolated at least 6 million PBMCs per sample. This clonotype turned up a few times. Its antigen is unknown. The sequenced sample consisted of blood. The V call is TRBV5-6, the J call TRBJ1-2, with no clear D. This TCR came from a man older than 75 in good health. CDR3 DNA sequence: TGTGCCAGCAGCCCCCGGTTTGGAATCCTTAACTATGGCTACACCTTC. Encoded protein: CASSPRFGILNYGYTF.